Following are 20 T cell receptor beta chains from one sample sequenced in a study of early T cells in non-severe SARS-CoV-2 infection. TCRdb re-analysed the 5' RACE reads in MiXCR, keeping a single row per CDR3 protein. The sample includes roughly 51,000 distinct CDR3 sequences, over 7.5% seen only once; the top ten take roughly 8.3%. Sequencing input: whole blood. The receptors here all came from an adult who was a healthcare worker with PCR-confirmed SARS-CoV-2 infection or an uninfected control (not recorded which).

The sample holds many counts of this clonotype. The genes are TRBV12-3 or TRBV12-4 and TRBJ1-1; D is unresolved. V lost 8 bases and J lost 1, with 11 bases in between. This CDR3 comprises 13 residues. CDR3 loop: CASLVAGNTEAFF. The CDR3 DNA is TGTGCCAGCCTCGTAGCAGGGAACACTGAAGCTTTCTTT.

Many counts were recorded for this clonotype. The chain has TRBV28 and TRBJ2-7, with a possible D match to TRBD2 (6 bases). In germline, CDR1 is MDHEN, CDR2 SYDVKM. CDR3 size: 14 residues. V was trimmed by 10 bases and J by 3 bases, leaving 19 bases between them. Here the CDR3 reads CATDSTGGRYEQYF. The CDR3 coding sequence is TGTGCCACCGACTCGACCGGGGGTCGCTACGAGCAGTACTTC.

The chain recombines TRBV29-1 with TRBJ2-3, with D possibly being TRBD1 or TRBD2 (5 bases each). The CDR3 runs 11 residues. V was trimmed by 3 bases and J by 6 bases, leaving 7 bases between them. Germline V gene lookup returns CDR1 SQVTM and CDR2 ANQGSEA. The CDR3 region is CSVDEGDTQYF. The CDR3 DNA sequence: TGCAGCGTTGACGAGGGGGATACGCAGTATTTT.

At least ten counts were recorded for this clonotype. The rearrangement joins TRBV5-1 to TRBJ2-7; D tentatively fits TRBD1 or TRBD2 (6 bases each). The CDR3 length is 14 residues. V was cut by 4 bases and J by 5 bases, with 16 bases left in between. In germline, CDR1 is SGHRS, CDR2 YFSETQ. DNA for the CDR3: TGCGCCAGCAGCCGTGGGGGGCTCCTGGACGAGCAGTACTTC. Translation: CASSRGGLLDEQYF.

This clonotype was detected a few times. This chain uses TRBV6-2 or TRBV6-3 with TRBJ2-1, with TRBD2 matching 7 bases. The CDR3 covers 12 residues. V gave up 6 bases and J gave up 15 bases; unmatched junction bases: 11. In germline, CDR1 is MNHEY, CDR2 SVGEGT. Written as DNA, the CDR3 is TGTGCCAGCAGCCCTAGCGGCCTTGGCCCGTTCTTC. Amino acid sequence: CASSPSGLGPFF.

This clonotype was recorded a few times. In DNA form, the CDR3 reads TGTGCCAGCAGCACCGGGACAGGGTCCCACGAGCAGTACTTC. It yields the protein CASSTGTGSHEQYF. The rearrangement joins TRBV11-1 to TRBJ2-7; 9 bases fit TRBD1. This CDR3 region has 14 residues. V was pared by 5 bases and J by 5 bases, with 7 bases of the junction left unmatched. CDR1 is SGHAT, CDR2 FQDESV, per germline (reference sequence).

This clonotype came up many times. This chain connects TRBV29-1 to TRBJ2-1; D unresolved. CDR3 size: 13 residues. Germline lookup yields CDR1 SQVTM and CDR2 ANQGSEA. Trimming stripped 2 bases from V and 6 bases from J, with 11 bases between. The CDR3 is CSVEFWRTNEQFF. The CDR3 region has the DNA TGCAGCGTTGAATTTTGGAGAACCAATGAGCAGTTCTTC.

This clonotype showed up many times. The J gene is TRBJ1-2, the V gene TRBV28, with D maybe TRBD1 (5 bases). This CDR3 has 13 amino acids. The V and J ends lost 7 bases and 3 bases respectively, with 12 bases between them. The germline V gene encodes CDR1 MDHEN and CDR2 SYDVKM. Written as DNA, the CDR3 is TGTGCCAGCACCCCTGGGGACTACTATGGCTACACCTTC. Encoded protein: CASTPGDYYGYTF.

The rearrangement links TRBV6-2 or TRBV6-3 to TRBJ2-1; no reliable D call. This CDR3 comprises 11 residues. Trimming took 2 bases from V and 9 from J, leaving 5 bases between them. CDR1 is MNHEY and CDR2 is SVGEGT in the germline V gene. The CDR3 DNA sequence: TGTGCCAGCAGTTACGGGCGTGAGCAGTTCTTC. Protein sequence: CASSYGREQFF.

This clonotype was observed many times. For the CDR3, the DNA is TGTGCCAGCAGCCAAGGACGTTTTAGCACAGATACGCAGTATTTT. This gives the protein CASSQGRFSTDTQYF. The chain combines TRBV14 with TRBJ2-3; D gene uncertain. Germline V CDR1 and CDR2: SGHDN, FVKESK. The length of the CDR3 is 15 residues. The ends were cut back, 1 base at V and 0 bases at J, with 8 bases in the middle.

There are a few counts of this clonotype. This sequence joins TRBV6-6 and TRBJ2-7, with TRBD2 matching over 9 bases. V gave up 5 bases and J gave up 2 bases; unmatched junction bases: 10. The CDR3 runs 16 residues. CDR1 and CDR2 from the germline V gene are MNHNY and SVGAGI (reference sequence). In nucleotides, the CDR3 is TGTGCCAGCAGTCCACCGCGGGAGGGGGAAACCTACGAGCAGTACTTC. The encoded protein is CASSPPREGETYEQYF.

This chain links TRBV12-3 or TRBV12-4 with TRBJ1-4; 9 bases agree with TRBD1. The CDR3 has 18 residues. V was pared by 2 bases and J by 4 bases, with 11 bases of the junction left unmatched. CDR3 amino acids: CASSLYRDRVTVNEKLFF. The CDR3 nucleotides read TGTGCCAGCAGTTTATACCGGGACAGGGTTACGGTTAATGAAAAACTGTTTTTT.

In its sample, this clonotype was seen many times. In DNA form, the CDR3 reads TGTGCCAGCAGCTTAATGAACACTGAAGCTTTCTTT. Protein: CASSLMNTEAFF. This chain links TRBV7-9 with TRBJ1-1; D gene uncertain. This CDR3 contains 12 residues. V lost 2 bases, J lost 0 bases, and 1 base lay in between. The germline V gene encodes CDR1 SEHNR and CDR2 FQNEAQ (reference sequence).

This clonotype was counted a few times. The rearrangement links TRBV2 to TRBJ1-1; no clear D gene. The V and J ends lost 6 bases and 7 bases respectively, with 15 bases between them. The germline gives CDR1 SNHLY, CDR2 FYNNEI. CDR3 length equals 13 residues. The CDR3 sequence: CASRHPLGIEAFF. As DNA, the CDR3 is TGTGCCAGCAGACACCCACTTGGGATTGAAGCTTTCTTT. The variable domain in full, completed from reference TRBV2 and TRBJ1-1, reads EPEVTQTPSHQVTQMGQEVILRCVPISNHLYFYWYRQILGQKVEFLVSFYNNEISEKSEIFDDQFSVERPDGSNFTLKIRSTKLEDSAMYFCASRHPLGIEAFFGQGTRLTVV.

This clonotype was seen ten or more times. The V gene is TRBV2, the J gene TRBJ1-2; D is uncertain. Trimming stripped 6 bases from V and 1 base from J, with 15 bases between. The CDR3 covers 15 residues. CDR1 is SNHLY and CDR2 is FYNNEI in the germline V gene. The CDR3 region has the DNA TGTGCCAGCAGGGACCAGGTAGTCGTTAACTATGGCTACACCTTC. Its protein is CASRDQVVVNYGYTF. The complete variable domain, with remaining parts taken from reference TRBV2 and TRBJ1-2, reads EPEVTQTPSHQVTQMGQEVILRCVPISNHLYFYWYRQILGQKVEFLVSFYNNEISEKSEIFDDQFSVERPDGSNFTLKIRSTKLEDSAMYFCASRDQVVVNYGYTFGSGTRLTVV.

This clonotype was detected a few times. The rearrangement joins TRBV6-6 to TRBJ1-1; maybe TRBD1 (5 bases). This CDR3 has 12 amino acids. CDR1 and CDR2 from the germline V gene are MNHNY and SVGAGI (reference sequence). V shed 10 bases and J shed 5 bases, with 14 bases lying between them. The CDR3 is CATLRGGTEAFF. CDR3 sequence (DNA): TGTGCCACCCTCCGCGGGGGGACTGAAGCTTTCTTT.

This clonotype was recorded at least ten times. The chain is built from TRBV12-3 or TRBV12-4 and TRBJ2-1; maybe TRBD1 (6 bases). The V end lost 4 bases, the J end lost 7 bases, and 11 bases lay between the germline ends. The CDR3 runs to 13 residues. CDR3 sequence: CASSWTEWNEQFF. The CDR3 DNA follows: TGTGCCAGCAGTTGGACAGAGTGGAATGAGCAGTTCTTC.

J is TRBJ1-2 and V is TRBV20-1, with TRBD1 matching over 7 bases. J was trimmed by 5 bases and V by 5 bases; bases with no gene match: 5. The germline gives CDR1 DFQATT, CDR2 SNEGSKA (reference sequence). The CDR3 covers 12 residues. The CDR3 reads CSAPTGMYGYTF. In DNA, the CDR3 is TGCAGTGCTCCGACAGGGATGTATGGCTACACCTTC.

This clonotype was detected ten times or more. The chain combines TRBV7-2 with TRBJ2-7, with 9 bases matching TRBD1. Trimming removed 5 bases from V and 4 bases from J; junction bases left unmatched: 6. The V gene's germline CDR1 is SGHTA and CDR2 FQGNSA. This CDR3 spans 14 amino acids. CDR3 in DNA: TGTGCCAGCAGCACGTACAGGGGGCAGTACGAGCAGTACTTC. Protein product: CASSTYRGQYEQYF. The variable domain in full, completed from reference TRBV7-2 and TRBJ2-7, reads GAGVSQSPSNKVTEKGKDVELRCDPISGHTALYWYRQSLGQGLEFLIYFQGNSAPDKSGLPSDRFSAERTGGSVSTLTIQRTQQEDSAVYLCASSTYRGQYEQYFGPGTRLTVT.

CDR3 nucleotide sequence: TGTGCCAGCAGCTTGGCCTATCAGGATACGCAGTATTTT. It specifies CASSLAYQDTQYF. This chain uses TRBV5-4 with TRBJ2-3; D uncertain. Trimming removed 0 bases from V and 6 bases from J, with 8 bases in between. This CDR3 comprises 13 residues. The germline V gene encodes CDR1 SGHNT and CDR2 YYREEE (reference sequence).